This TCR beta chain was identified in a study of T cell repertoires in cytomegalovirus infection. Overall study: From public TCR beta signatures came an indication of both CMV infection and matching HLA type. Whole-study findings and limits: HLA-C-restricted CMV-specific TCR beta clonotypes were dominant in the ex vivo response.

This clonotype turned up a few times. Its antigen is currently unknown. V lost 5 bases and J lost 6, with 13 bases in between. CDR3 size: 13 residues. Germline V gene data show CDR1 as SNHLY and CDR2 as FYNNEI. TCRdb reanalysed the reads using MiXCR and keeps one entry per CDR3 protein. This sample carries around 300,000 distinct CDR3 sequences, roughly 24% of them seen once, and the ten largest clones take about 15%. The source material was PBMCs. This sequence was found in a human donor in good health (CMV status not recorded). Some clones in this sample may be carry-over from other donors' samples. This chain links TRBV2 with TRBJ1-2, with a weak D call TRBD1 (6 bases). CDR3 protein: CASSLNRADGYTF. In nucleotides, the CDR3 is TGTGCCAGCAGTCTAAACAGGGCGGATGGCTACACCTTC.